A single sample gave rise to the 4 T cell receptor beta chains below, sequenced in a study of glioma-infiltrating T cells after dendritic cell vaccination. Clones were sequenced by immunoSEQ multiplex PCR, and TCRdb holds only the in-frame ones, with some missing. The data show about 92,000 clones, with about nine tenths seen just once and roughly 14% held by the top ten. The sequencing here drew on blood, taken before dendritic cell vaccination. The receptors here all came from a human donor with glioblastoma.

V is TRBV27 and J is TRBJ2-7, with a weak D call TRBD2 (5 bases). CDR3 length equals 15 residues. V was trimmed by 0 bases and J by 2 bases, leaving 11 bases between them. CDR1 is MNHEY, CDR2 SMNVEV, per germline (reference sequence). CDR3 loop: CASSLSTLGTYEQYF. CDR3 DNA sequence: TGTGCCAGCAGTTTATCGACCCTCGGGACCTACGAGCAGTACTTC.

The chain recombines TRBV2 with TRBJ1-5, with D tentatively TRBD1 (5 bases). V lost 0 bases, J lost 7 bases, and 7 bases lay in between. The CDR3 loop spans 13 amino acids. CDR1 is SNHLY, CDR2 FYNNEI, per germline. The CDR3 DNA reads TGTGCCAGCAGTGAAGCCAGGGAACAGCCCCAGCATTTT. Translation: CASSEAREQPQHF.

The genes are TRBV27 and TRBJ1-4, with D possibly matching TRBD1 (5 bases). V was trimmed by 7 bases and J by 6 bases, leaving 15 bases between them. The CDR3 extends over 14 amino acids. Germline CDR1 and CDR2: MNHEY and SMNVEV (reference sequence). CDR3 in DNA: TGTGCCAGCACATCCCTCCTAGGGGATGAAAAACTGTTTTTT. It encodes CASTSLLGDEKLFF. The variable domain in full, with the rest retrieved from reference TRBV27 and TRBJ1-4, is EAQVTQNPRYLITVTGKKLTVTCSQNMNHEYMSWYRQDPGLGLRQIYYSMNVEVTDKGDVPEGYKVSRKEKRNFPLILESPSPNQTSLYFCASTSLLGDEKLFFGSGTQLSVL.

CDR3 residues: CSVSLRAAYGYTF. Written as DNA, the CDR3 is TGCAGCGTTAGTCTCAGGGCCGCCTATGGCTACACCTTC. The chain recombines TRBV29-1 with TRBJ1-2; the D gene is possibly TRBD1 (5 bases). Trimming left V 5 bases short and J 4 bases short, with 14 bases between. From germline, CDR1 is SQVTM and CDR2 ANQGSEA. The CDR3 totals 13 residues.